The 12 T cell receptor beta chains in this list originate from one sample, sequenced in a study of regulatory T cells in long-lasting Graves disease listed by TCRdb under 2021. Preparation of the library involved multiplex PCR. The listed sequencing device is Illumina HiSeq 4000. CDR3 regions were amplified by Arm-PCR with iRepertoire HTBI primers to construct TCR beta libraries. The public reads were run again by TCRdb, first through fastp at Q25 and then through MiXCR, and only productive beta chains were kept. A single entry per CDR3 protein holds the most common genes and DNA from its merged rows. This sample is represented by approximately 380,000 distinct CDR3 sequences; 20% of them were singletons. The ten biggest clones cover more than 20% of the sample. In the paper's terms, the time point label means: persistent/refractory GD, antithyroid drugs over 5 years with positive TRAb. For both TCR sequencing and RNA sequencing, RNA was extracted from PBMCs using TRIzol.

The sample consisted of peripheral blood mononuclear cells (PBMCs), taken when the disease was refractory, from a patient treated with antithyroid drugs. All receptors come from a female donor with Graves disease.

This chain uses TRBV7-2 with TRBJ1-1, with 8 bases fitting TRBD1. Germline CDR1 and CDR2: SGHTA and FQGNSA. The CDR3 contains 13 residues. With 3 bases clipped from V and 9 bases from J, the junction kept 6 bases outside the gene matches. The CDR3 DNA reads as TGTGCCAGCAGCTTGACAGGGGTTTACCAAGCTTTCTTT. Its translation: CASSLTGVYQAFF.

This clonotype was seen repeatedly, ten times or more. The V and J genes are TRBV27 and TRBJ1-2; D unclear. V dropped 6 bases and J dropped 5 bases, with 13 bases sitting between them. The CDR3 runs to 13 residues. CDR1 is MNHEY and CDR2 is SMNVEV in the germline V gene (reference sequence). CDR3 coding DNA: TGTGCCAGCAGCCATACCGGAGCATATGGCTACACCTTC. It specifies CASSHTGAYGYTF.

The chain is built from TRBV7-2 and TRBJ2-2; D call uncertain. The length of the CDR3 is 14 residues. V was pared by 1 base and J by 6 bases, with 9 bases between. Per germline, CDR1 SGHTA and CDR2 FQGNSA. The CDR3 DNA reads as TGTGCCAGCAGCTTAGTAGTGTCGGCCGGGGAGCTGTTTTTT. Its protein product is CASSLVVSAGELFF.

With regard to this clonotype: The junction shows a germline mismatch at one end, possibly a read error. The chain links TRBV3-1 to TRBJ2-6; possible D gene TRBD1, 6 bases. The germline V gene encodes CDR1 LGHDT and CDR2 YNNKEL (reference sequence). There are 16 residues in the CDR3. Here the CDR3 DNA reads TGTGCCAGCAGCCAAGATACAGGGTCTGGGGCCGACGTCCTGACTTTC. Translated, it gives CASSQDTGSGADVLTF. Full variable domain (outside the CDR3, taken from reference TRBV3-1 and TRBJ2-6): DTAVSQTPKYLVTQMGNDKSIKCEQNLGHDTMYWYKQDSKKFLKIMFSYNNKELIINETVPNRFSPKSPDKAHLNLHINSLELGDSAVYFCASSQDTGSGADVLTFGAGSRLTVL.

In this sample, this clonotype turned up a few times. The chain couples TRBV6-1 to TRBJ2-7, with D perhaps matching TRBD2 (5 bases). V was trimmed by 6 bases and J by 0 bases, leaving 15 bases between them. There are 15 residues in the CDR3. CDR1 is MNHNS and CDR2 is SASEGT in the germline V gene. The CDR3 nucleotides read TGTGCCAGCAGCGCTTCCGGGGTTCTCTCCTACGAGCAGTACTTC. It specifies CASSASGVLSYEQYF.

The chain recombines TRBV5-1 with TRBJ2-7, with 8 bases fitting TRBD2. Trimming cost V 7 bases and J 2 bases; bases outside gene matches: 11. The CDR3 contains 15 residues. The germline V gene encodes CDR1 SGHRS and CDR2 YFSETQ. CDR3 in amino acids: CASHETLAGTYEQYF. In DNA form, the CDR3 reads TGCGCCAGCCACGAGACCTTAGCGGGAACCTACGAGCAGTACTTC.

The J gene is TRBJ2-7, the V gene TRBV6-2 or TRBV6-3, with 12 bases that match TRBD2. CDR1 is MNHEY and CDR2 is SVGEGT in the germline V gene. The CDR3 is 16 amino acids. Trimming took 7 bases from V and 0 from J; bases not matched to a gene: 7. DNA for the CDR3: TGTGCCAGCACCACGGGACTAGCGGGTCCCTCCTACGAGCAGTACTTC. It translates to CASTTGLAGPSYEQYF.

This clonotype has a count of ten or more. The chain has TRBV2 and TRBJ1-1; D not resolved. The ends were cut back, 7 bases at V and 7 bases at J, with 22 bases in the middle. Germline lookup yields CDR1 SNHLY and CDR2 FYNNEI. This CDR3 region has 15 residues. The CDR3 sequence is CASIGREGFRSEAFF. In DNA, the CDR3 is TGTGCCAGCATCGGAAGGGAAGGGTTCAGGAGTGAAGCTTTCTTT.

This clonotype was observed many times. The chain joins TRBV7-8 to TRBJ1-2; no clear D. Germline-derived CDR1 and CDR2 are SGHVS and FQNEAQ. Trimming removed 2 bases from V and 3 bases from J, with 19 bases in between. The length of the CDR3 is 17 residues. This CDR3 reads CASSLPHDGEIDYGYTF. The CDR3 coding sequence is TGTGCCAGCAGCTTACCCCACGACGGGGAAATTGACTATGGCTACACCTTC. Full variable domain (remainder filled in from reference TRBV7-8 and TRBJ1-2): GAGVSQSPRYKVAKRGQDVALRCDPISGHVSLFWYQQALGQGPEFLTYFQNEAQLDKSGLPSDRFFAERPEGSVSTLKIQRTQQEDSAVYLCASSLPHDGEIDYGYTFGSGTRLTVV.

There are a few counts of this clonotype. Just one base apart from a much larger clone, this may be a read error. This chain connects TRBV28 to TRBJ1-2; D is possibly TRBD1 (6 bases). CDR3 length equals 13 residues. Germline V gives CDR1 MDHEN, CDR2 SYDVKM. The CDR3 DNA reads TGTGTCAGCAGTACTACAGGGTCCCCTGGCTACACCTTC. Translated, it gives CVSSTTGSPGYTF.

This clonotype was observed many times. This chain joins TRBV24-1 and TRBJ2-5; no clear D. The germline CDR1 and CDR2 sequences are KGHDR and SFDVKD. The CDR3 is 14 residues long. Trimming left V 3 bases short and J 1 base short, with 8 bases between. This chain's CDR3 is CATSDTNSQETQYF. The DNA for the CDR3 is TGTGCCACCAGTGATACGAACAGCCAAGAGACCCAGTACTTC.

This sequence joins TRBV15 and TRBJ1-5; 7 nucleotides align to TRBD1. V lost 0 bases to trimming and J lost 7 bases; unmatched junction nucleotides: 6. This CDR3 region has 15 residues. Germline loops: CDR1 LNHNV, CDR2 YYDKDF (reference sequence). The CDR3 DNA reads TGTGCCACCAGCAGAGATCGTGGCAGGGGGCAGCCCCAGCATTTT. Protein: CATSRDRGRGQPQHF.